This T cell receptor beta chain was captured by sequencing in a study of blood T cell repertoires in COVID-19. The CDR3 sequence is 16 residues long. CDR1 and CDR2 from the germline V gene are GTSNPN and SVGIG (reference sequence). V dropped 3 bases and J dropped 2; count of bases not matched to a gene: 9. This clone was recorded a few times. TCRdb's table, derived via immunoSEQ multiplex PCR, lists solely in-frame clones and lacks some. The data contain about 86,000 clones, over 70% of them seen just once; the ten biggest clones take up roughly 1.1%. Sequencing was done on a sample of peripheral blood. The chain links TRBV30 to TRBJ1-2, with 10 bases that match TRBD1. The clonotype comes from a human donor in a cohort sampled during active COVID-19. This CDR3 reads CAWSHGPGQGNYGYTF. As DNA, the CDR3 is TGTGCCTGGAGCCACGGACCGGGACAGGGGAACTATGGCTACACCTTC.